A selection of T cell receptor beta chains follows, all from one sample in a study of preoperative IRX-2 immunotherapy in early breast cancer. TCRdb's table, derived via immunoSEQ multiplex PCR, lists solely in-frame clones and lacks some. This sample yields 25,000 to 35,000 clones, of which 70% to 85% are seen a single time; under 4% belongs to the top ten. Sample collection was performed from a patient treated with IRX-2 immunotherapy. The receptors derive from a human donor with breast cancer. CDR3s include the opening cysteine and the closing phenylalanine or tryptophan. D genes are given only for firm matches. A clone size is listed for some rows: how often the clone was seen (once, few, many), or a class if it is expanded.

>TRBJ2-7|TRBV4-1|TRBD1|.
CASSQVWQGAYEQYF
TGCGCCAGCAGCCAAGTGTGGCAGGGGGCCTACGAGCAGTACTTC
>TRBJ1-4|TRBV6-8|.|few
CASSLSAPGSPNEKLFF
TGTGCCAGCAGCCTCAGTGCCCCGGGGTCCCCTAATGAAAAACTGTTTTTT
>TRBJ2-2|TRBV11-3|.|.
CASSKGGRRGELFF
TGTGCCAGCAGCAAAGGAGGGAGGAGAGGGGAGCTGTTTTTT
>TRBJ1-3|TRBV6-7|.|.
CASSESGPRAGNTIYF
TGTGCCAGCAGTGAATCAGGCCCAAGAGCAGGAAACACCATATATTTT
>TRBJ1-4|TRBV6-8|.|.
CASSWVTNEKLFF
TGTGCCAGCTCTTGGGTAACTAATGAAAAACTGTTTTTT
>TRBJ1-2|TRBV11-3|TRBD1|.
CASSLSPWGDTGDGYTF
TGTGCCAGCAGCTTAAGTCCTTGGGGAGACACAGGGGATGGCTACACCTTC
>TRBJ2-7|TRBV6-1|TRBD2|.
CASSEAGGGAYEQYF
TGTGCCAGCAGTGAAGCTGGCGGGGGGGCCTACGAGCAGTACTTC
>TRBJ2-3|TRBV6-8|TRBD1|few
CASSALTGEATDTQYF
TGTGCCAGCAGTGCCTTAACAGGGGAAGCCACAGATACGCAGTATTTT
>TRBJ1-4|TRBV6-4|.|.
CASRPGHANEKLFF
TGTGCCAGCAGGCCCGGACACGCTAATGAAAAACTGTTTTTT
>TRBJ1-6|TRBV19|.|.
CASSISKIGDSPLHF
TGTGCCAGTAGTATAAGTAAGATAGGGGATTCACCCCTCCACTTT
>TRBJ2-3|TRBV11-3|.|.
CASSKNPAWGGLIGTDTQYF
TGTGCCAGCAGTAAGAACCCAGCCTGGGGTGGTCTGATAGGCACAGATACGCAGTATTTT
>TRBJ2-2|TRBV18|.|.
CASSLQVLGYGELFF
TGTGCCAGCTCACTACAGGTCCTCGGGTACGGGGAGCTGTTTTTT
>TRBJ1-5|TRBV6-8|.|.
CASSYSVGPNQPQHF
TGTGCCAGCAGTTACTCCGTGGGGCCAAATCAGCCCCAGCATTTT
>TRBJ1-2|TRBV1|.|.
CASSQVSGGSWGYTF
TGCGCCAGCAGCCAAGTGTCTGGGGGAAGCTGGGGCTACACCTTC
>TRBJ2-7|TRBV11-3|.|few
CASREGASNYYEQYF
TGTGCCAGCAGAGAGGGAGCTAGCAACTACTACGAGCAGTACTTC
>TRBJ2-5|TRBV5-1|TRBD2|few
CASMRLAGLKTQYF
TGCGCCAGCATGAGACTAGCGGGACTTAAGACCCAGTACTTC
>TRBJ1-6|TRBV28|.|.
CASSPPGRIPPLHF
TGTGCCAGCAGTCCCCCAGGGAGGATTCCACCCCTCCACTTT
>TRBJ2-1|TRBV28|.|.
CASSLSLARYNEQFF
TGTGCCAGCAGTTTATCCCTAGCGCGTTACAATGAGCAGTTCTTC
>TRBJ2-3|TRBV7-6|TRBD2|.
CASSSLGDYIETDTQYF
TGTGCCAGCAGCTCCCTCGGGGACTACATCGAAACAGATACGCAGTATTTT
>TRBJ2-7|TRBV28|.|.
CASSSGGLYEQYF
TGTGCCAGCAGTTCGGGGGGCCTATACGAGCAGTACTTC
>TRBJ1-5|TRBV14|.|.
CASSQVDAYSNQPQHF
TGTGCCAGCAGCCAAGTGGATGCTTATAGCAATCAGCCCCAGCATTTT
>TRBJ2-3|TRBV7-6|TRBD2|.
CASIGERGRPDTQYF
TGTGCCAGCATCGGAGAACGCGGGAGGCCAGATACGCAGTATTTT
>TRBJ1-3|TRBV11-3|.|few
CASSFIGFGGNTIYF
TGTGCCAGCAGCTTCATAGGGTTTGGAGGAAACACCATATATTTT
>TRBJ1-5|TRBV19|.|.
CASSTPGSNQPQHF
TGTGCCAGTAGTACGCCGGGGAGCAATCAGCCCCAGCATTTT
>TRBJ2-7|TRBV6-8|TRBD2|.
CASTRRAGDEYEQYF
TGTGCCAGCACCCGTCGAGCGGGAGACGAGTACGAGCAGTACTTC
>TRBJ1-2|TRBV6-8|TRBD1|.
CASIPGGKISSDGYTF
TGTGCCAGCATCCCAGGGGGGAAGATTAGTAGTGATGGCTACACCTTC
>TRBJ2-5|TRBV5-1|TRBD2|.
CASSYFGGAGETQYF
TGCGCCAGCAGCTATTTCGGGGGGGCCGGGGAGACCCAGTACTTC
>TRBJ2-5|TRBV11-3|TRBD1|.
CASSSGTGRAETQYF
TGTGCCAGCAGCTCTGGGACAGGTCGAGCGGAGACCCAGTACTTC
>TRBJ1-1|TRBV6-8|TRBD1|.
CASSLITGGVTEAFF
TGTGCCAGCAGTTTAATAACAGGGGGAGTCACTGAAGCTTTCTTT
>TRBJ2-3|TRBV29-1|.|few
CSAPGGSDTQYF
TGCAGCGCGCCCGGGGGCTCAGATACGCAGTATTTT
>TRBJ2-7|TRBV6-8|TRBD1|.
CAIAGQGVGEQYF
TGTGCCATCGCGGGACAGGGGGTGGGCGAGCAGTACTTC
>TRBJ2-5|TRBV11-3|TRBD2|.
CASSLRVASGMEETQYF
TGTGCCAGCAGCTTACGTGTCGCTAGCGGGATGGAAGAGACCCAGTACTTC
>TRBJ2-7|TRBV11-3|TRBD2|.
CASSTRDYSYEQYF
TGTGCCAGCAGCACGAGGGACTACTCCTACGAGCAGTACTTC
>TRBJ2-5|TRBV11-3|.|.
CASSLAGNPRETQYF
TGTGCCAGCAGCTTGGCAGGGAACCCCAGGGAGACCCAGTACTTC
>TRBJ2-2|TRBV19|.|.
CASSKNRDEAGELFF
TGTGCCAGTAGCAAAAACAGGGACGAGGCCGGGGAGCTGTTTTTT
>TRBJ1-4|TRBV18|TRBD1|.
CASSHGTGPEKLFF
TGTGCCAGCTCCCATGGGACAGGGCCTGAAAAACTGTTTTTT
>TRBJ2-7|TRBV6-8|.|once
CASRPTGAYEQYF
TGTGCCAGCCGACCCACTGGGGCCTACGAGCAGTACTTC
>TRBJ2-7|TRBV7-7|.|.
CASREPGLPLYEQYF
TGTGCCAGCAGGGAACCCGGACTCCCCTTATACGAGCAGTACTTC
>TRBJ2-4|TRBV6-8|TRBD2|.
CASSFSGRGGIDIQYF
TGTGCCAGCAGTTTCTCCGGGAGGGGGGGGATAGACATTCAGTACTTC
>TRBJ2-1|TRBV23-1|TRBD2|once
CASSQAATSGRVGEQFF
TGCGCCAGCAGCCAAGCCGCGACTAGCGGGAGAGTAGGTGAGCAGTTCTTC
>TRBJ2-1|TRBV25-1|TRBD2|.
CASSAAGGPYNEQFF
TGTGCCAGCAGTGCAGCGGGAGGTCCCTACAATGAGCAGTTCTTC
>TRBJ2-7|TRBV6-8|TRBD1|.
CASSPGQVYEQYF
TGTGCCAGCAGTCCGGGACAGGTGTACGAGCAGTACTTC
>TRBJ1-2|TRBV29-1|.|.
CASSQNTMPRQLSGYTF
TGCGCCAGCAGCCAAAATACTATGCCCCGACAGCTTTCTGGCTACACCTTC
>TRBJ2-7|TRBV9|.|.
CASSELDRSSYEQYF
TGTGCCAGCAGTGAACTCGACAGGAGCTCCTACGAGCAGTACTTC
>TRBJ1-5|TRBV28|.|.
CASSLTRDQPQHF
TGTGCCAGCAGTTTAACCCGGGACCAGCCCCAGCATTTT
>TRBJ2-7|TRBV11-3|.|.
CASSLNRGGQYEQYF
TGTGCCAGCAGCTTGAACCGTGGAGGACAATACGAGCAGTACTTC
>TRBJ1-3|TRBV19|.|.
CASSASVVNTIYF
TGTGCCAGTAGTGCCTCTGTGGTTAACACCATATATTTT
>TRBJ2-3|TRBV23-1|.|once
CASSQLGADTQYF
TGCGCCAGCAGCCAACTCGGGGCGGATACGCAGTATTTT
>TRBJ2-3|TRBV7-2|.|.
CASSRDGDRFTDTQYF
TGTGCCAGCAGCCGGGATGGGGATCGTTTCACAGATACGCAGTATTTT
>TRBJ2-2|TRBV6-8|TRBD2|.
CASSLTSVPTGELFF
TGTGCCAGCAGTTTAACTAGCGTCCCCACCGGGGAGCTGTTTTTT
>TRBJ1-2|TRBV6-8|.|.
CASSGQLGGYTF
TGTGCCAGCAGTGGACAGTTGGGCGGCTACACCTTC
>TRBJ1-2|TRBV11-3|TRBD1|.
CASSRRDRGLGYGYTF
TGTGCCAGCAGTAGACGGGACAGGGGGCTCGGCTATGGCTACACCTTC
>TRBJ2-1|TRBV6-8|TRBD1|.
CAIRVRDSTYNEQFF
TGTGCCATCAGAGTCCGGGACAGCACCTACAATGAGCAGTTCTTC
>TRBJ2-5|TRBV28|.|.
CASSLWGRLQETQYF
TGTGCCAGCAGTTTATGGGGCAGATTACAAGAGACCCAGTACTTC
>TRBJ2-3|TRBV1|.|.
CASSQDRRLTQYF
TGCGCCAGCAGCCAAGATAGAAGGTTAACGCAGTATTTT
>TRBJ2-2|TRBV7-6|TRBD2|.
CASSLMRRESNTGELFF
TGTGCCAGCAGCTTAATGCGGCGGGAGTCAAACACCGGGGAGCTGTTTTTT
>TRBJ1-2|TRBV14|TRBD1|.
CASSQPGQGDYGYTF
TGTGCCAGCAGCCAGCCGGGACAGGGAGACTATGGCTACACCTTC
>TRBJ2-5|TRBV7-7|TRBD2|.
CASSFSAGGPNQETQYF
TGTGCCAGCAGCTTCTCAGCGGGGGGCCCCAACCAAGAGACCCAGTACTTC
>TRBJ2-2|TRBV11-3|.|.
CASSLVLGAVGELFF
TGTGCCAGCAGCTTAGTTCTCGGGGCAGTGGGGGAGCTGTTTTTT
>TRBJ1-1|TRBV18|.|.
CASSQSRGRDAAFF
TGTGCCAGCTCACAATCCAGGGGCCGGGACGCGGCTTTCTTT